The 9 T cell receptor beta chains reported below all come from one sample, sequenced in a study of patients and donors after allogeneic stem cell transplantation. MiXCR, run by TCRdb on the RT-PCR reads, gives a single entry per CDR3 protein. The sample records approximately 160,000 distinct CDR3 sequences, approximately 30% being singletons. Sequences were obtained from blood, either unsorted or a sorted T cell fraction (not recorded which). The receptors originated from a human donor who was either an allogeneic HSCT recipient or a stem cell or donor lymphocyte infusion donor (not recorded which). It is not recorded whose cells these are; they may come from a transplant donor.

V and J are TRBV20-1 and TRBJ2-1, with D possibly matching TRBD2 (6 bases). The CDR3 contains 14 residues. V gave up 5 bases and J gave up 6 bases, with 17 bases separating them. Germline-derived CDR1 and CDR2 are DFQATT and SNEGSKA (reference sequence). The chain's CDR3 is CSARLVVRGNEQFF. Written as DNA, the CDR3 is TGCAGTGCTCGACTAGTTGTACGCGGCAATGAGCAGTTCTTC.

This clonotype was found a few times. The V call is TRBV3-1, the J call TRBJ2-2, with D unclear. CDR1 is LGHDT, CDR2 YNNKEL, per germline (reference sequence). V was trimmed by 2 bases and J by 9 bases, leaving 4 bases between them. The CDR3 is 11 residues long. The DNA of the CDR3 is TGTGCCAGCAGCCAATTTCGGGAGCTGTTTTTT. Its translation: CASSQFRELFF.

CDR3 nucleotides: TGTGCCAGCAGCAAAGGCCCCCACCAAGTCCGGTTCACCTACGAGCAGTACTTC. This gives the protein CASSKGPHQVRFTYEQYF. This chain connects TRBV21-1 to TRBJ2-7; the table names TRBD1, a call not compared with the DNA. TRBV21-1 is annotated as a pseudogene. The CDR3 runs 18 residues.

The table lists this clonotype with many counts. V and J are TRBV12-3 or TRBV12-4 and TRBJ1-2; D call uncertain. The CDR3 contains 12 residues. V lost 11 bases and J 8 bases, leaving 18 bases between the germline ends. The CDR3 spells CASNRGSKGYTF. The CDR3 nucleotides read TGTGCCTCCAACCGGGGTTCGAAAGGCTACACCTTC.

With regard to this clonotype: The germline gene is not matched at one end of the junction; a read error may be the cause. This chain joins TRBV25-1 and TRBJ2-3, with 7 positions matching TRBD1. The CDR3 runs to 16 residues. The germline CDR1 and CDR2 sequences are MGHDK and SYGVNS. CDR3 nucleotides: TGTGCCGGCAGTGAATGGGGCCAGGGGGGCACAGATACGCAGTATTTT. This encodes CAGSEWGQGGTDTQYF.

This chain's CDR3 is CASSLEASGIHTDTQYF. DNA of the CDR3: TGTGCCAGCAGCTTAGAGGCTAGCGGGATTCATACAGATACGCAGTATTTT. The V call is TRBV11-2, the J call TRBJ2-3; 9 positions agree with TRBD2. This CDR3 contains 17 residues. V lost 0 bases, J lost 3 bases, and 7 bases stayed unmatched. The germline V gene has CDR1 SGHAT and CDR2 FQNNGV.

This clonotype was counted a few times. The chain recombines TRBV3-1 with TRBJ2-3; 13 bases match TRBD2. J was trimmed by 4 bases and V by 3 bases; bases with no gene match: 7. CDR3 length equals 17 residues. CDR1 and CDR2 from the germline V gene are LGHDT and YNNKEL (reference sequence). The CDR3 DNA is TGTGCCAGCAGCCACACTAGCGGGAGGGCCTCTCCAGATACGCAGTATTTT. Its protein product is CASSHTSGRASPDTQYF.

In its sample, this clonotype was seen a few times. The V and J genes are TRBV29-1 and TRBJ1-2; a possible D gene is TRBD1 (6 bases). V shed 0 bases and J shed 2 bases, with 13 bases lying between them. CDR1 is SQVTM and CDR2 is ANQGSEA in the germline V gene. CDR3 length: 15 residues. As DNA, the CDR3 is TGCAGCGTTGAAGATCCGGGACACAAAAACTATGGCTACACCTTC. Translated: CSVEDPGHKNYGYTF.

This chain joins TRBV28 and TRBJ2-5; 10 nucleotides align to TRBD1. After removal of 5 bases from V and 5 bases from J, the junction contained 5 bases not matched to a gene. CDR1 MDHEN and CDR2 SYDVKM come from the germline V gene. This CDR3 region has 14 residues. CDR3 sequence: CASSGLGQGETQYF. The CDR3 DNA follows: TGTGCCAGCAGTGGCCTGGGACAGGGGGAGACCCAGTACTTC.